This T cell receptor beta chain was obtained from a study of cytomegalovirus exposure and HLA in healthy donors. Study results and caveats: Earlier findings revealed that most TCR beta V segments proved productive either about 90% or about 30% of the time. Specificity for CMV antigens was confirmed in vitro for a few of the CMV-associated chains. A later analysis appeared to link common viral pathogens to several of the most significant clusters. TRBV6-2, TRBV6-3 and other indistinguishable V segments were excluded.

The CDR3 loop spans 13 amino acids. Germline CDR1 MGHRA, CDR2 YSYEKL. The ends were cut back, 0 bases at V and 3 bases at J, with 6 bases in the middle. The count of this clone is one. Its specificity is not known. The PCR was carried out with 60 Vbeta primers and 13 Jbeta primers. Clones were sequenced by immunoSEQ multiplex PCR, and TCRdb holds only the in-frame ones, with some missing. The data contain about 160,000 clones, around 81% of them singletons. This TCR was recovered from a woman in her forties or fifties in good health and CMV-seronegative. J is TRBJ2-7 and V is TRBV4-1; perhaps TRBD1 as D (6 bases). The material sequenced was PBMCs. CDR3 in amino acids: CASSQEQGYEQYF. In DNA, the CDR3 is TGCGCCAGCAGCCAAGAACAGGGCTACGAGCAGTACTTC.